This T cell receptor beta chain is from a study of T cell changes during pregnancy in multiple sclerosis (dated by TCRdb to the late 2010s). Concerning the study at large: In women with multiple sclerosis, the researchers looked at how the T cell repertoire shifted as pregnancy progressed.

On this clone itself: Its antigen is not yet known. Nothing much larger sits one base from this clone, and base qualities are not available.

CDR1 and CDR2 are drawn from the germline V gene: MNHNS, SASEGT. Taken from cysteine to phenylalanine, the CDR3 has 14 residues. Left in the record is the CDR3 DNA by itself, 42 bases read in frame from the first base. V and J lose 8 bases and 4 bases, and a span of 14 bases separates them. Libraries were prepared through the immunoSEQ multiplex PCR assay. Not all clones reach the TCRdb copy of this immuneACCESS table, which keeps in-frame sequences only. Checked studies attribute under half of the gap to unresolved V genes and leave the rest unexplained. The sample yields 35,000 to 45,000 clones; roughly 89% were counted once. The top ten hold roughly 0.78% of the sample.

The rearrangement combines TRBV6-1 with TRBJ1-4, with the D gene not clear enough to name. The source of this sequence is a female donor in good health, enrolled as a control in a pregnancy study. The material sequenced was CD4+ T cells from peripheral blood mononuclear cells, taken after pregnancy. The nucleotides are TGTGCCAGCGGATGGGCAGGTGGTAATGAAAAACTGTTTTTT. This encodes CASGWAGGNEKLFF.